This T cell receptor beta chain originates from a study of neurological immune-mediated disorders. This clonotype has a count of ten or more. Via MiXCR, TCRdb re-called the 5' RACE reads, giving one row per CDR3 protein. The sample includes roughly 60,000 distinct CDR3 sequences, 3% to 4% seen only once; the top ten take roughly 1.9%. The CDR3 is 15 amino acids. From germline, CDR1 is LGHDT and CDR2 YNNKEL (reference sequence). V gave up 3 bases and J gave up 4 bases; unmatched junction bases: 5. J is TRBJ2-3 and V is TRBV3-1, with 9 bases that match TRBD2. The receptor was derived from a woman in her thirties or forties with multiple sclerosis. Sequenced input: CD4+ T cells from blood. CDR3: CASSHASGVPDTQYF. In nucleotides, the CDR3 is TGTGCCAGCAGCCACGCTAGCGGGGTACCAGATACGCAGTATTTT.